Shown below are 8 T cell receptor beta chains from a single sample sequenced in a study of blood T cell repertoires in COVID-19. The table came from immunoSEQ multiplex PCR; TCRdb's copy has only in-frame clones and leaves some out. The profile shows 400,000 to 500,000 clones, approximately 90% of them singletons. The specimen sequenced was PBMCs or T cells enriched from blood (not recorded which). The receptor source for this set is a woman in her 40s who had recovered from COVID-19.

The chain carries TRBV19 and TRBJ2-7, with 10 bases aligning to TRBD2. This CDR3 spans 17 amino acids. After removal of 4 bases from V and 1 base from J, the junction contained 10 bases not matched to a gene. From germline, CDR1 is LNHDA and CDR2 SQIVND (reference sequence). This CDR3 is CASSNGPSGSWSYEQYF. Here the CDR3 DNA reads TGTGCCAGTAGTAACGGTCCTAGCGGGAGTTGGTCCTACGAGCAGTACTTC.

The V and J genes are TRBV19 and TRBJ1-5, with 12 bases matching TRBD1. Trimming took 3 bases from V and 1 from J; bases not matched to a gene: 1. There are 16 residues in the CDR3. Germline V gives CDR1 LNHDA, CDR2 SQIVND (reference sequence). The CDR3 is CASSMGTGGSNQPQHF. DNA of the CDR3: TGTGCCAGTAGTATGGGGACAGGGGGCAGCAATCAGCCCCAGCATTTT.

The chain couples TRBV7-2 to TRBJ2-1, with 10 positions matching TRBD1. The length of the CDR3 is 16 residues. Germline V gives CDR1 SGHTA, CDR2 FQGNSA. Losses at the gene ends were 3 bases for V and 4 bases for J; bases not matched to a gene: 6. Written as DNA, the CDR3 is TGTGCCAGCAGCTTCCCCGGGACAGGGGCATACAATGAGCAGTTCTTC. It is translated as CASSFPGTGAYNEQFF.

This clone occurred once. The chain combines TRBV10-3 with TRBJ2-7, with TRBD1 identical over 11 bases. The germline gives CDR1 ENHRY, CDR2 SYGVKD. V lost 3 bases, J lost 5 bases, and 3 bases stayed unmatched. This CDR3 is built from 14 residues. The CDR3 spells CAISDRTGGNEQYF. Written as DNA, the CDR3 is TGTGCCATCAGTGATCGGACAGGGGGCAACGAGCAGTACTTC.

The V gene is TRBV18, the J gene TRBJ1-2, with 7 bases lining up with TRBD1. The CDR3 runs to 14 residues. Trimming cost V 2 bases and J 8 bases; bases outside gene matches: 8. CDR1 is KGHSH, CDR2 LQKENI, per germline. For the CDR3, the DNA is TGTGCCAGCTCACCAGTAGACAGGGCTGGAGGCTACACCTTC. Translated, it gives CASSPVDRAGGYTF. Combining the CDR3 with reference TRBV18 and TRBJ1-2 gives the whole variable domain NAGVMQNPRHLVRRRGQEARLRCSPMKGHSHVYWYRQLPEEGLKFMVYLQKENIIDESGMPKERFSAEFPKEGPSILRIQQVVRGDSAAYFCASSPVDRAGGYTFGSGTRLTVV.

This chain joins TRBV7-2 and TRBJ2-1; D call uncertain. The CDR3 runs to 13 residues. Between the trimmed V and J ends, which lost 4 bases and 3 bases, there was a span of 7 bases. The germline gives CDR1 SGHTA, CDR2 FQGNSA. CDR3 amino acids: CASSSALYNEQFF. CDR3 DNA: TGTGCCAGCAGCTCCGCACTCTACAATGAGCAGTTCTTC.

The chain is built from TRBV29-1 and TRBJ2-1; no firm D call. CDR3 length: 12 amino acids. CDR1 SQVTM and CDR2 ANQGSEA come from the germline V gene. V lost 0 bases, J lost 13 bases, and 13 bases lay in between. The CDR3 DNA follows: TGCAGCGTTGAAGATGGCCCCCCCTCTCAGTTCTTC. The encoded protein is CSVEDGPPSQFF.

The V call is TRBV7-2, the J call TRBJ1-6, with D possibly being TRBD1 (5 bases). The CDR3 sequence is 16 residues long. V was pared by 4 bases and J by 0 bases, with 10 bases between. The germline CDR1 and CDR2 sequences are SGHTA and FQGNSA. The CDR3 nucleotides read TGTGCCAGCAGCTCGACAGTGAGCTCCTATAATTCACCCCTCCACTTT. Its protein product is CASSSTVSSYNSPLHF. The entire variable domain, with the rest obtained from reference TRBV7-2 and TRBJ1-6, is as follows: GAGVSQSPSNKVTEKGKDVELRCDPISGHTALYWYRQSLGQGLEFLIYFQGNSAPDKSGLPSDRFSAERTGGSVSTLTIQRTQQEDSAVYLCASSSTVSSYNSPLHFGNGTRLTVT.